This T cell receptor beta chain is drawn from a study of spatial heterogeneity in lung cancer (dated by TCRdb to between 2019 and 2020). Study-wide context: Beta-chain transcripts were consistently detected in greater numbers than alpha-chain transcripts, which likely reflected higher beta-chain transcript abundance. In tumor regions, TCR transcript counts showed a strong correlation with a T cell transcriptional module score from matched bulk RNA-seq. In the raw uncorrected reads, each unique combination of TCR and UMI appeared more than ten times on average. In non-small cell lung cancer, the study made a quantitative comparison of TCR alpha and beta repertoires among multiple tumor regions, matched nontumor lung and blood. The study linked features of the TCR repertoire to counts of nonsynonymous mutations, which were determined by whole-exome sequencing of tumor tissue. Both alpha and beta chains were TCR-sequenced in approximately 220 tumor regions, 64 matched nontumor lung samples and 56 PBMC samples obtained at surgery. The investigation overall reported the following: Confirming at a functional level the hypothesis that regional TCRs recognize regional mutations was considered to require additional single-cell paired TCR alpha and beta sequencing. Counts of ubiquitous and regional expanded TCRs were found to correlate with counts of ubiquitous and regional nonsynonymous mutations, respectively. Estimated TCR-seq coverage of tumor T cells was only 7% to 8.5% for alpha chains and about 13% for beta chains. The tumor nonsynonymous mutation count correlated with the number of expanded alpha and beta TCRs within the tumor.

Sample time point, as interpreted from the label and publication: sample taken at primary tumor resection. Donors were approximately 72 patients with early-stage, untreated non-small cell lung cancer from the lung TRACERx cohort. Whole RNA extracted from tumor and nontumor lung tissue, or from cryopreserved PBMC samples, was used for TCR sequencing without cell sorting. Patients were selected for TCR sequencing only if sufficient RNA was available from at least two tumor regions. Before selection, tumor and adjacent nontumor lung specimens were reviewed by a lung pathologist. Trimming takes 4 bases from V and 4 bases from J, and the germline ends sit 13 bases apart. The germline V gene yields MDHEN for CDR1 and SYDVKM for CDR2. Including the terminal cysteine and phenylalanine, the CDR3 comprises 15 residues. Here the CDR3 DNA is all that survives: 45 bases in frame from base 1. Library construction relied on 5' RACE. The instrument given in TCRdb is NextSeq 500. In the TCR library protocol, a unique molecular identifier was attached to each TCR cDNA molecule so that PCR and sequencing errors could be corrected. For the original study's pipeline: TCR identification, UMI-based error correction and CDR3 extraction were performed with Decombinator tools. TCRs above a frequency of 2 per 1,000, corresponding to the top 1% of the tumor frequency distribution, were defined as expanded. Expanded tumor TCRs statistically deemed absent (corrected P<0.05) from at least one tumor region were classed as regional, and all other expanded tumor TCRs were classed as ubiquitous. Each repertoire was subsampled 100 times to 5,000 TCRs, after which Renyi diversity was computed with the R vegan package. CDR3 similarity networks were built from amino acid triplet string-kernel similarity, with CDR3s being connected when pairwise similarity was above 0.82. TCRdb reanalyzed the raw reads on its own, using fastp at Q25 for trimming and MiXCR for clone calling, and kept in-frame beta chains. Each CDR3 protein appears once, grouped with its most common genes and DNA. TCRdb's processing, not the authors' own work, is the source of the V and J calls. The sample table holds around 13,000 distinct CDR3 sequences, of which approximately 4.8% were seen once. Clones ranked in the top ten supply under 30% of the sample.

In this sample, this clonotype turned up many times. Its antigen target is currently unknown. No per-base quality is available; no much larger clone lies one base away. Found in a library prepared for alpha chains, this beta chain is an off-target read, and its abundance has little meaning. The sequence joins TRBV28 to TRBJ2-2; the D segment could be TRBD2, given 5 matching bases. This material consisted of lung tumor tissue, taken at surgery. The clonotype originates from a male donor with early-stage non-small cell lung cancer. In nucleotides, the sequence is TGTGCCAGCAGTTCAGGACTCTTTATCACCGGGGAGCTGTTTTTT. Its translation reads: CASSSGLFITGELFF.